The 32 T cell receptor beta chains below come from one sample, sequenced in a study of blood T cell repertoires in COVID-19 (dated by TCRdb to 2020 to 2022). Preparation of the library involved the immunoSEQ multiplex PCR assay. TCRdb's version of the immuneACCESS table is confined to in-frame rearrangements and falls short of the full clone set. An unresolved V gene accounts for under half of the shortfall where checked; the remainder is of unknown origin. Within this sample are more than 150,000 clones, with approximately 80% of them counted one time only. The ten largest make up around 15% of the sample. Sample: PBMCs or T cells enriched from blood (not recorded which). The receptors here all came from a man in his 60s who had been exposed to COVID-19.

This clone has only one observation. The chain uses TRBV9 and TRBJ2-1; TRBD2 agrees at 10 bases. J gave up 4 bases and V 4 bases, and 11 bases lay outside the gene matches. This CDR3 region has 17 residues. The V gene's germline CDR1 is SGDLS and CDR2 YYNGEE. CDR3 in amino acids: CASSQRSGRDIYNEQFF. CDR3 in DNA: TGTGCCAGCAGCCAGAGGAGCGGGAGGGACATTTACAATGAGCAGTTCTTC.

This sequence joins TRBV4-3 and TRBJ2-3; 8 nucleotides agree with TRBD1. The CDR3 spans 16 residues. The V gene end was trimmed by 0 bases and the J gene end by 5 bases; junction bases not matched to a gene: 7. Germline CDR1 is LGHNA and CDR2 is YSLEER. The CDR3 DNA reads as TGCGCCAGCAGCCAAGATACCCCAGGGGGCATAGATACGCAGTATTTT. Amino acids: CASSQDTPGGIDTQYF.

The chain joins TRBV11-3 to TRBJ1-5; 8 bases match TRBD1. Germline trimming cut 5 bases from V and 2 bases from J; bases unmatched to any gene: 2. CDR3 length: 14 amino acids. Germline CDR1 SGHNT, CDR2 YENEEA. The CDR3 sequence: CASSPTGGNQPQHF. The CDR3 DNA sequence: TGTGCCAGCAGCCCGACAGGGGGCAATCAGCCCCAGCATTTT.

The chain has TRBV28 and TRBJ1-4; D may be TRBD1 (6 bases). V lost 8 bases to trimming and J lost 8 bases, with 18 bases between them. Germline V gene lookup returns CDR1 MDHEN and CDR2 SYDVKM. The CDR3 is 14 residues long. The CDR3 DNA sequence: TGTGCCAGCGGATCCCAGGGGACGGGCGAAAAACTGTTTTTT. Translating gives CASGSQGTGEKLFF.

The rearrangement uses TRBV5-6 and TRBJ2-7; 11 bases agree with TRBD1. The CDR3 length is 16 residues. V trimming: 4 bases; J trimming: 6 bases; junction bases outside the gene matches: 12. CDR1 and CDR2 (germline): SGHDT, YYEEEE. The CDR3 region has the DNA TGTGCCAGCAGCCACGGGAGGGGACAGGGGGTTGTCGAGCAGTACTTC. Amino acid sequence: CASSHGRGQGVVEQYF.

The chain has TRBV18 and TRBJ1-4; the D gene is possibly TRBD1 (6 bases). Trimming left V 4 bases short and J 8 bases short, with 20 bases between. The germline CDR1 and CDR2 sequences are KGHSH and LQKENI. CDR3 size: 16 residues. The CDR3 region is CASSLEGQRLSEKLFF. CDR3 nucleotide sequence: TGTGCCAGCTCACTCGAAGGACAGCGACTGAGCGAAAAACTGTTTTTT.

This sequence joins TRBV3-1 (or the pseudogene TRBV3-2) and TRBJ2-5; 11 positions agree with TRBD2. The CDR3 is made up of 15 amino acids. The V segment lost 4 bases and the J segment 5 bases; nucleotides outside the gene matches: 6. The germline V gene encodes CDR1 LGHDT and CDR2 YNNKEL (reference sequence). The CDR3 region is CASSLLAGGSETQYF. In DNA form, the CDR3 reads TGTGCCAGCAGCCTCTTAGCGGGAGGGTCGGAGACCCAGTACTTC.

The chain is built from TRBV10-2 and TRBJ1-2, with 10 nucleotides matching TRBD1. The V gene end was trimmed by 6 bases and the J gene end by 8 bases; junction bases not matched to a gene: 3. The germline V gene has CDR1 WSHSY and CDR2 SAAADI. The CDR3 has 12 amino acids. CDR3 coding DNA: TGCGCCAGCAGGGGGACAGGGGAAGGCTACACCTTC. Its protein is CASRGTGEGYTF.

The chain uses TRBV24-1 and TRBJ2-3, with D hard to call. Germline V lookup: CDR1 KGHDR, CDR2 SFDVKD. The CDR3 has 17 residues. V lost 4 bases and J 1 base, leaving 17 bases between the germline ends. DNA of the CDR3: TGTGCCACCAGTGACCCTTCACCGAAGCACGGCACAGATACGCAGTATTTT. Its translation is CATSDPSPKHGTDTQYF.

This clone was counted a few times. The J gene is TRBJ2-2, the V gene TRBV7-2; 9 nucleotides match TRBD1. Trimming took 4 bases from V and 4 from J; bases not matched to a gene: 4. CDR3 length: 15 residues. Germline V gives CDR1 SGHTA, CDR2 FQGNSA. CDR3 protein: CASSSGQGFTGELFF. The DNA for the CDR3 is TGTGCCAGCAGCTCCGGACAGGGGTTCACCGGGGAGCTGTTTTTT.

The chain carries TRBV5-1 and TRBJ1-2; no clear D. Trimming stripped 4 bases from V and 5 bases from J, with 12 bases between. Germline loops: CDR1 SGHRS, CDR2 YFSETQ. CDR3 length equals 13 residues. CDR3 residues: CASSAAQLYGYTF. In nucleotides, the CDR3 is TGCGCCAGCAGCGCGGCTCAGCTTTATGGCTACACCTTC.

V gene TRBV9 combines with J gene TRBJ1-2; 11 bases are a match to TRBD1. CDR3 size: 17 residues. Germline V gives CDR1 SGDLS, CDR2 YYNGEE. Germline trimming cut 4 bases from V and 3 bases from J; bases unmatched to any gene: 11. CDR3 DNA: TGTGCCAGCAGCCCCTCGAGGGGACAGGGGGGGGACTATGGCTACACCTTC. It encodes CASSPSRGQGGDYGYTF.

The genes are TRBV30 and TRBJ2-7, with D maybe TRBD2 (6 bases). V was clipped by 6 bases and J by 5 bases, with 20 bases between them. This CDR3 is built from 14 residues. Per germline, CDR1 GTSNPN and CDR2 SVGIG (reference sequence). CDR3 sequence reads: CACNNGGSRDEQYF. CDR3 coding DNA: TGTGCCTGCAATAATGGGGGGTCTCGGGACGAGCAGTACTTC.

This sequence joins TRBV20-1 and TRBJ2-7, with a tentative D call TRBD2 (6 bases). The CDR3 covers 13 residues. V lost 3 bases, J lost 5 bases, and 14 bases lay in between. Germline CDR1 reads DFQATT; CDR2 reads SNEGSKA (reference sequence). The CDR3 reads CSASDGRRDEQYF. The CDR3 DNA sequence: TGCAGTGCTAGTGACGGGAGACGGGACGAGCAGTACTTC.

This clone occurred a few times. The rearrangement uses TRBV28 and TRBJ1-1, with 7 bases identical to TRBD1. CDR3 size: 15 residues. J gave up 0 bases and V 6 bases, and 7 bases lay outside the gene matches. CDR1 MDHEN and CDR2 SYDVKM come from the germline V gene. CDR3 DNA: TGTGCCAGCAGCTTAGCAGGGGGAATGAACACTGAAGCTTTCTTT. Translating it yields CASSLAGGMNTEAFF. Based on the CDR3 plus reference TRBV28 and TRBJ1-1, the full variable domain is DVKVTQSSRYLVKRTGEKVFLECVQDMDHENMFWYRQDPGLGLRLIYFSYDVKMKEKGDIPEGYSVSREKKERFSLILESASTNQTSMYLCASSLAGGMNTEAFFGQGTRLTVV.

This clone was seen once. The J gene is TRBJ1-4, the V gene TRBV21-1; the table's D call TRBD1 went unverified against the DNA. TRBV21-1 is deemed a pseudogene. This CDR3 contains 16 residues. CDR3 bases: TGTGCCAGCAGCAAGGTCGGGGACAGGGGGTATGAAAAACTGTTTTTT. Protein: CASSKVGDRGYEKLFF.

The chain links TRBV3-1 (or the pseudogene TRBV3-2) to TRBJ1-5; perhaps TRBD1 as D (6 bases). Per germline, CDR1 LGHDT and CDR2 YNNKEL (reference sequence). V was shortened by 3 bases and J by 2 bases, with 11 bases between the two germline ends. There are 15 residues in the CDR3. Here the CDR3 DNA reads TGTGCCAGCAGCCAGGGGGCGTTGGGCAATCAGCCCCAGCATTTT. This gives the protein CASSQGALGNQPQHF.

The chain couples TRBV7-2 to TRBJ2-7, with 10 positions matching TRBD2. This CDR3 comprises 18 residues. V lost 4 bases to trimming and J lost 2 bases; unmatched junction nucleotides: 14. Germline V gene lookup returns CDR1 SGHTA and CDR2 FQGNSA. CDR3 sequence (DNA): TGTGCCAGCAGCTCCCCGATTACTAGCGGGAACCGAGCCTACGAGCAGTACTTC. It yields the protein CASSSPITSGNRAYEQYF.

The V and J genes are TRBV24-1 and TRBJ1-4; 7 bases agree with TRBD1. Trimming removed 4 bases from V and 7 bases from J; junction bases left unmatched: 8. Germline V gene sequence: CDR1 KGHDR, CDR2 SFDVKD. The CDR3 is 15 amino acids. For the CDR3, the DNA is TGTGCCACCAGTGAGTACCAGGGGGATCGTGAAAAACTGTTTTTT. This encodes CATSEYQGDREKLFF.

V and J are TRBV27 and TRBJ2-5, with 9 bases identical to TRBD2. This CDR3 region has 13 residues. The junction had 4 bases not matched to a gene; V was cut back by 7 bases and J by 4 bases. CDR1 is MNHEY and CDR2 is SMNVEV in the germline V gene (reference sequence). This CDR3 is CASMGLARETQYF. The CDR3 DNA is TGTGCCAGCATGGGACTAGCCAGAGAGACCCAGTACTTC.

The rearrangement joins TRBV7-9 to TRBJ2-1, with 15 bases identical to TRBD2. J gave up 0 bases and V 7 bases, and 7 bases lay outside the gene matches. This CDR3 spans 18 amino acids. The germline CDR1 and CDR2 sequences are SEHNR and FQNEAQ (reference sequence). CDR3 bases: TGTGCCAGCACCGGACTAGCGGGAGGGGTTAGCTCCTACAATGAGCAGTTCTTC. Translation: CASTGLAGGVSSYNEQFF.

The chain has TRBV29-1 and TRBJ1-2; the D is unclear. This CDR3 is 14 amino acids long. Deletions cut 0 bases from V and 4 bases from J, with 12 bases between. Germline V CDR1 and CDR2: SQVTM, ANQGSEA. CDR3 residues: CSVEDRGSRYGYTF. CDR3 nucleotides: TGCAGCGTTGAAGATCGAGGGAGCCGCTATGGCTACACCTTC.

V is TRBV10-3 and J is TRBJ2-3, with 7 bases fitting TRBD1. CDR3 length: 14 amino acids. Germline V gene sequence: CDR1 ENHRY, CDR2 SYGVKD. V shed 3 bases, J shed 0 bases, and the junction held 0 bases outside the gene matches. The DNA of the CDR3 is TGTGCCATCAGTGACAGGGGGAGCACAGATACGCAGTATTTT. It is translated as CAISDRGSTDTQYF.

This clone was found once. The chain uses TRBV7-3 and TRBJ2-5; TRBD1 matches at 9 bases. V lost 5 bases and J lost 1; bases outside the gene matches: 2. The CDR3 has 14 residues. Germline V gives CDR1 SGHTA, CDR2 FQGTGA. In nucleotides, the CDR3 is TGTGCCAGCAGCCTGACAGGGGGCCAAGAGACCCAGTACTTC. Encoded protein: CASSLTGGQETQYF.

The chain employs TRBV2 and TRBJ1-5; maybe TRBD1 (5 bases). Germline loops: CDR1 SNHLY, CDR2 FYNNEI. CDR3 length: 16 residues. Trimming removed 3 bases from V and 2 bases from J, with 14 bases in between. CDR3 region: CASSDMQGTGNQPQHF. The CDR3 DNA sequence: TGTGCCAGCAGTGATATGCAGGGCACAGGCAATCAGCCCCAGCATTTT.

This clone has more than one count but fewer than ten. J is TRBJ1-5 and V is TRBV2; possibly TRBD1 for D (6 bases). V shed 1 base and J shed 1 base, with 8 bases lying between them. The CDR3 is 15 amino acids. The V gene's germline CDR1 is SNHLY and CDR2 FYNNEI. The DNA for the CDR3 is TGTGCCAGCAGTGAAGACAGGGTCAGCAATCAGCCCCAGCATTTT. Its translation: CASSEDRVSNQPQHF.

V gene TRBV18 combines with J gene TRBJ2-3; D might be TRBD2 (6 bases). V lost 2 bases and J lost 6, with 9 bases in between. This CDR3 has 13 residues. Germline lookup yields CDR1 KGHSH and CDR2 LQKENI. CDR3 sequence reads: CASSPGTWDTQYF. In DNA form, the CDR3 reads TGTGCCAGCTCACCAGGGACTTGGGATACGCAGTATTTT.

The chain joins TRBV11-3 to TRBJ2-1; TRBD2 aligns across 8 bases. CDR1 SGHNT and CDR2 YENEEA come from the germline V gene. V was clipped by 5 bases and J by 2 bases; unmatched bases: 8. The CDR3 consists of 16 residues. The CDR3 sequence is CASSLRGSGAYNEQFF. CDR3 DNA: TGTGCCAGCAGCCTCCGGGGTAGCGGGGCCTACAATGAGCAGTTCTTC.

The chain is built from TRBV12-3 or TRBV12-4 and TRBJ2-1, with 9 bases aligning to TRBD1. This CDR3 is built from 13 residues. V gave up 3 bases and J gave up 6 bases; unmatched junction bases: 0. The CDR3 region is CASSLGQGNEQFF. For the CDR3, the DNA is TGTGCCAGCAGTTTGGGACAGGGCAATGAGCAGTTCTTC.

The chain is built from TRBV7-9 and TRBJ1-1; D call uncertain. This CDR3 has 14 amino acids. Germline V gene data show CDR1 as SEHNR and CDR2 as FQNEAQ (reference sequence). V was cut by 4 bases and J by 1 base, with 10 bases left in between. CDR3 sequence reads: CASSWLGANTEAFF. The CDR3 DNA reads TGTGCCAGCAGCTGGCTGGGCGCGAACACTGAAGCTTTCTTT.

V and J are TRBV5-1 and TRBJ2-1; 9 nucleotides line up with TRBD2. Per germline, CDR1 SGHRS and CDR2 YFSETQ. The CDR3 has 15 residues. V shed 6 bases and J 4 bases; nucleotides not matched to a gene: 8. Written as DNA, the CDR3 is TGCGCCAGCACCTCAGCGACTAGCGGTTACAATGAGCAGTTCTTC. Protein: CASTSATSGYNEQFF. Combining the CDR3 with reference TRBV5-1 and TRBJ2-1 gives the whole variable domain KAGVTQTPRYLIKTRGQQVTLSCSPISGHRSVSWYQQTPGQGLQFLFEYFSETQRNKGNFPGRFSGRQFSNSRSEMNVSTLELGDSALYLCASTSATSGYNEQFFGPGTRLTVL.

The V call is TRBV28, the J call TRBJ2-7; tentative D call: TRBD2 (6 bases). The CDR3 consists of 12 residues. V shed 10 bases and J shed 2 bases, with 12 bases lying between them. CDR1 MDHEN and CDR2 SYDVKM come from the germline V gene. The CDR3 nucleotides are TGTGCCACCACGGAGGGCCCCTACGAGCAGTACTTC. Protein: CATTEGPYEQYF. Full variable domain (remainder filled in from reference TRBV28 and TRBJ2-7): DVKVTQSSRYLVKRTGEKVFLECVQDMDHENMFWYRQDPGLGLRLIYFSYDVKMKEKGDIPEGYSVSREKKERFSLILESASTNQTSMYLCATTEGPYEQYFGPGTRLTVT.